The source of this T cell receptor (beta chain) is a study of blood T cell repertoires in COVID-19. About the study: T cells, B-cell-depleted T cells, or PBMCs supplied cDNA or gDNA.

In the original processing: Researchers report that nucleated cell counts were estimated from reference gene primer amplification. Assay used: immunoSEQ multiplex PCR; TCRdb lists only in-frame clones, some missing. D and trimming come from the DNA, and the V and J calls and clone size come from that table. The sample lists 200,000 to 250,000 clones, more than 75% seen once, with more than 2.5% in the top ten. The sequenced material came from peripheral blood. This TCR was sampled from a woman aged 30 to 39 who had recovered from COVID-19.

CDR3 DNA sequence: TGTGCCAGTCAGGGACAGGGTAATTCACCCCTCCACTTT. This encodes CASQGQGNSPLHF. This rearrangement joins TRBV19 to TRBJ1-6, with 9 bases fitting TRBD1. The V and J ends lost 8 bases and 6 bases, in that order; junction bases with no gene match: 2. Germline assignment: CDR1 LNHDA and CDR2 SQIVND (reference sequence). CDR3 length: 13 residues. The variable domain in full, completed from reference TRBV19 and TRBJ1-6, reads DGGITQSPKYLFRKEGQNVTLSCEQNLNHDAMYWYRQDPGQGLRLIYYSQIVNDFQKGDIAEGYSVSREKKESFPLTVTSAQKNPTAFYLCASQGQGNSPLHFGNGTRLTVT.